A single sample gave rise to the 26 T cell receptor beta chains below, sequenced in a study of T cell clonotyping in hematopoietic cell transplantation. Libraries were prepared by immunoSEQ multiplex PCR; TCRdb keeps only in-frame clonotypes and omits some of them. The top ten clones hold roughly 1.7% of a sample with more than 65,000 clones, 90% to 95% of them seen once. Sequenced: peripheral blood mononuclear cells. These TCRs come from a man aged 45-65 years in good health. Some clones in this sample may be carry-over from other donors' samples.

The gene calls are TRBV6-6 and TRBJ2-7, with a weak D call TRBD1 (6 bases). The germline V gene encodes CDR1 MNHNY and CDR2 SVGAGI (reference sequence). The CDR3 is 14 amino acids. Trimming took off 2 bases at V and 3 bases at J, with 11 bases between the two ends. In DNA, the CDR3 is TGTGCCAGCAGTTACGGACAGCGGATCTACGAGCAGTACTTC. It encodes CASSYGQRIYEQYF.

This chain links TRBV2 with TRBJ2-3; 13 nucleotides align to TRBD2. With V trimmed by 6 bases and J by 6 bases, 9 bases remained unmatched. Germline V gene sequence: CDR1 SNHLY, CDR2 FYNNEI. CDR3 length: 16 amino acids. The CDR3 spells CASRPGTSGIEDTQYF. The CDR3 bases are TGTGCCAGCAGGCCAGGGACTAGCGGGATTGAGGATACGCAGTATTTT.

The chain joins TRBV11-3 to TRBJ2-2; perhaps TRBD1 as D (6 bases). In germline, CDR1 is SGHNT, CDR2 YENEEA. The V and J ends lost 4 bases and 5 bases respectively, with 11 bases between them. The CDR3 spans 14 residues. CDR3 nucleotide sequence: TGTGCCAGCAGCTACTCCGGGACAACCGGGGAGCTGTTTTTT. As protein: CASSYSGTTGELFF.

The rearrangement uses TRBV7-9 and TRBJ2-2, with D possibly being TRBD1 or TRBD2 (5 bases each). The CDR3 covers 16 residues. Germline loops: CDR1 SEHNR, CDR2 FQNEAQ (reference sequence). In DNA form, the CDR3 reads TGTGCAGCCAGCTTTAGAGGGGCGGAACCTACCGGGGAGCTGTTTTTT. Amino acids: CAASFRGAEPTGELFF.

The chain is built from TRBV27 and TRBJ2-3; 8 positions agree with TRBD2. Germline V lookup: CDR1 MNHEY, CDR2 SMNVEV (reference sequence). The CDR3 has 16 amino acids. J lost 2 bases, V lost 2 bases, and 6 bases had no gene match. The CDR3 DNA follows: TGTGCCAGCAGTTTAATAAGCGGGAGCCTCACAGATACGCAGTATTTT. It translates to CASSLISGSLTDTQYF.

This rearrangement joins TRBV5-4 to TRBJ2-7, with 8 bases fitting TRBD1. Looked up from germline, CDR1 is SGHNT and CDR2 is YYREEE (reference sequence). V trimming: 4 bases; J trimming: 2 bases; junction bases outside the gene matches: 2. The CDR3 is made up of 13 amino acids. DNA for the CDR3: TGTGCCAGCAGCCCGGACAGGGCCTACGAGCAGTACTTC. This translates into CASSPDRAYEQYF. Filled out from reference TRBV5-4 and TRBJ2-7, the complete variable domain reads ETGVTQSPTHLIKTRGQQVTLRCSSQSGHNTVSWYQQALGQGPQFIFQYYREEENGRGNFPPRFSGLQFPNYSSELNVNALELDDSALYLCASSPDRAYEQYFGPGTRLTVT.

J is TRBJ1-1 and V is TRBV4-1, with D unresolved. The CDR3 is 13 residues long. In germline, CDR1 is MGHRA, CDR2 YSYEKL. With 4 bases removed from V and 0 bases from J, the gap between germline ends came to 6 bases. CDR3 sequence reads: CASSLTVNTEAFF. The CDR3 DNA follows: TGCGCCAGCAGCCTAACAGTGAACACTGAAGCTTTCTTT.

The V call is TRBV7-3, the J call TRBJ2-1; TRBD1 is a possible D gene (5 bases). V was pared by 3 bases and J by 8 bases, with 11 bases between. The CDR3 loop spans 13 amino acids. CDR1 is SGHTA and CDR2 is FQGTGA in the germline V gene. Here the CDR3 reads CASSFLTTDEQFF. DNA of the CDR3: TGTGCCAGCAGCTTCCTCACGACAGATGAGCAGTTCTTC.

V usage is TRBV11-2 and J usage is TRBJ2-1; D not resolved. The CDR3 is made up of 16 amino acids. From germline, CDR1 is SGHAT and CDR2 FQNNGV. The V end was cut by 1 base, the J end by 4 bases, with 14 bases between. The CDR3: CASSLGLRYEYNEQFF. As DNA, the CDR3 is TGTGCCAGCAGCTTAGGTCTGAGGTACGAGTACAATGAGCAGTTCTTC.

This chain connects TRBV6-1 to TRBJ2-2, with TRBD1 matching over 7 bases. CDR1 and CDR2 (germline): MNHNS, SASEGT. The CDR3 has 16 residues. Losses at the gene ends were 1 base for V and 0 bases for J; bases not matched to a gene: 2. This chain's CDR3 is CASSEEGTANTGELFF. The CDR3 nucleotides are TGTGCCAGCAGTGAAGAGGGGACAGCGAACACCGGGGAGCTGTTTTTT.

Only one count was recorded for this clone. This rearrangement joins TRBV4-1 to TRBJ2-7; tentatively, D is TRBD2 (5 bases). Per the germline V gene, CDR1 is MGHRA and CDR2 is YSYEKL. The CDR3 covers 14 residues. The V and J ends lost 2 bases and 2 bases respectively, with 10 bases between them. CDR3 loop: CASSQTGSTYEQYF. For the CDR3, the DNA is TGCGCCAGCAGCCAAACGGGATCTACCTACGAGCAGTACTTC.

V is TRBV7-2 and J is TRBJ2-2; 15 bases align to TRBD2. From germline, CDR1 is SGHTA and CDR2 FQGNSA. Germline trimming cut 2 bases from V and 9 bases from J; bases unmatched to any gene: 7. The CDR3 is 17 residues long. CDR3 in DNA: TGTGCCAGCAGCTTATCGGGGACTAGCGGGAGGATAAGGGAGCTGTTTTTT. Its protein is CASSLSGTSGRIRELFF.

This chain uses TRBV19 with TRBJ1-4; TRBD1 agrees at 9 bases. Looked up from germline, CDR1 is LNHDA and CDR2 is SQIVND (reference sequence). V lost 8 bases and J lost 6; bases outside the gene matches: 4. This CDR3 has 13 residues. CDR3 coding DNA: TGTGCCAGTGTCGGGGACAGGGATGAAAAACTGTTTTTT. It specifies CASVGDRDEKLFF.

This clone was found a few times. The CDR3 nucleotides read TGTGCCAGCAGTGAAACTGCGGATAATTCACCCCTCCACTTT. It codes for CASSETADNSPLHF. The chain couples TRBV6-1 to TRBJ1-6; D uncertain. The CDR3 consists of 14 residues. The germline gives CDR1 MNHNS, CDR2 SASEGT. The V and J ends lost 2 bases and 5 bases respectively, with 7 bases between them.

The chain links TRBV5-6 to TRBJ2-3; D is perhaps TRBD1 or TRBD2 (6 bases each). CDR1 is SGHDT and CDR2 is YYEEEE in the germline V gene. Trimming stripped 4 bases from V and 0 bases from J, with 12 bases between. The CDR3 covers 15 residues. The CDR3 DNA follows: TGTGCCAGCAGCCCGGAGGGGGATAGCACAGATACGCAGTATTTT. Translation: CASSPEGDSTDTQYF.

The chain recombines TRBV2 with TRBJ2-1, with 8 bases matching TRBD1. Germline V gene sequence: CDR1 SNHLY, CDR2 FYNNEI. There are 15 residues in the CDR3. V lost 7 bases and J lost 6; bases outside the gene matches: 11. CDR3: CASMTQVTGVNEQFF. As DNA, the CDR3 is TGTGCCAGCATGACCCAGGTGACAGGGGTCAATGAGCAGTTCTTC.

The chain uses TRBV27 and TRBJ1-1, with 11 nucleotides matching TRBD1. The CDR3 is made up of 20 amino acids. V was clipped by 5 bases and J by 3 bases; unmatched bases: 20. Germline V gene sequence: CDR1 MNHEY, CDR2 SMNVEV (reference sequence). The DNA of the CDR3 is TGTGCCAGCAGTCGAACCCGACGGACAGGGGGCGCGAGGAAGGACACTGAAGCTTTCTTT. Amino acid sequence: CASSRTRRTGGARKDTEAFF.

The V and J genes are TRBV14 and TRBJ1-5; 9 nucleotides align to TRBD1. Germline values: CDR1 SGHDN, CDR2 FVKESK. V lost 1 base, J lost 4 bases, and 8 bases stayed unmatched. This CDR3 is built from 17 residues. CDR3 nucleotide sequence: TGTGCCAGCAGCCAAGCCGATGGAGGGACAGGGAATCAGCCCCAGCATTTT. Translated, it gives CASSQADGGTGNQPQHF.

This clone was detected only once. The V call is TRBV27, the J call TRBJ2-2, with D possibly being TRBD1 or TRBD2 (5 bases each). The germline CDR1 and CDR2 sequences are MNHEY and SMNVEV (reference sequence). Trimming stripped 6 bases from V and 1 base from J, with 12 bases between. This CDR3 comprises 15 residues. CDR3: CASRTGTENTGELFF. As DNA, the CDR3 is TGTGCCAGCAGAACCGGGACGGAGAACACCGGGGAGCTGTTTTTT.

The rearrangement links TRBV30 to TRBJ2-7; TRBD2 agrees at 9 bases. The CDR3 runs 15 residues. Germline CDR1 is GTSNPN and CDR2 is SVGIG (reference sequence). The trim removed 2 bases at V and 7 bases at J, leaving 12 bases unmatched. This CDR3 is CAWSTAGGFFGEQYF. In nucleotides, the CDR3 is TGTGCCTGGAGTACCGCGGGAGGGTTTTTCGGAGAGCAGTACTTC.

The chain employs TRBV5-4 and TRBJ2-7, with 9 bases identical to TRBD1. V shed 4 bases, J shed 0 bases, and the junction held 5 bases outside the gene matches. Germline V CDR1 and CDR2: SGHNT, YYREEE (reference sequence). The CDR3 length is 15 residues. Here the CDR3 DNA reads TGTGCCAGCAGCCCCGGACAGGGGCGCTCCTACGAGCAGTACTTC. It encodes CASSPGQGRSYEQYF.

This clone was counted a single time. The chain combines TRBV21-1 with TRBJ1-6; the table's D call TRBD1 went unverified against the DNA. TRBV21-1 is termed a pseudogene. The CDR3 sequence is 16 residues long. In nucleotides, the CDR3 is TGTGCCAGCAGCAAACTCCAAAGAAAGGGGAATTCACCCCTCCACTTT. Translated: CASSKLQRKGNSPLHF.

As for this clone: The germline gene is not matched at one end of the junction; a read error may be the cause. This rearrangement joins TRBV7-8 to TRBJ2-7, with 10 nucleotides matching TRBD1. Germline CDR1 is SGHVS and CDR2 is FQNEAQ. CDR3 length equals 15 residues. CDR3 loop: CASRLGGQGVPEQYF. The CDR3 region has the DNA TGTGCCAGCAGATTAGGTGGACAGGGGGTCCCAGAGCAGTACTTC.

The chain uses TRBV11-3 and TRBJ2-2; D remains unclear. CDR1 and CDR2 (germline): SGHNT, YENEEA. The CDR3 extends over 12 amino acids. Trimming left V 2 bases short and J 5 bases short, with 3 bases between. The chain's CDR3 is CASSLSTGELFF. In DNA, the CDR3 is TGTGCCAGCAGCTTATCGACCGGGGAGCTGTTTTTT.

V is TRBV7-3 and J is TRBJ2-2; the match to TRBD1 covers 9 bases. The CDR3 sequence is 16 residues long. J was trimmed by 6 bases and V by 0 bases; bases with no gene match: 5. The germline V gene encodes CDR1 SGHTA and CDR2 FQGTGA. The DNA for the CDR3 is TGTGCCAGCAGCTTAACTGCCGGACAGGGGTCCGGGGAGCTGTTTTTT. Residues: CASSLTAGQGSGELFF.

This chain uses TRBV28 with TRBJ2-1, with D perhaps matching TRBD2 (5 bases). In germline, CDR1 is MDHEN, CDR2 SYDVKM. The CDR3 has 13 amino acids. V shed 2 bases and J shed 3 bases, with 5 bases lying between them. CDR3 amino acids: CASSLEGYNEQFF. Written as DNA, the CDR3 is TGTGCCAGCAGTTTAGAGGGCTACAATGAGCAGTTCTTC.